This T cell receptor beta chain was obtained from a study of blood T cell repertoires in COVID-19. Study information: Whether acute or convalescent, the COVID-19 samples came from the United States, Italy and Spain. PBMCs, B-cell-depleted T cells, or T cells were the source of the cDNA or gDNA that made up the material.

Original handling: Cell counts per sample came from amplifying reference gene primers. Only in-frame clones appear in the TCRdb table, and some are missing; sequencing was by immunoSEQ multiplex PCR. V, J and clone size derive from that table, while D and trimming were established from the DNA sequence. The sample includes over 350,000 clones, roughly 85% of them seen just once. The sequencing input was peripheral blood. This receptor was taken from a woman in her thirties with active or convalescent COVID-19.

CDR3 amino acids: CASSVPRDRGYGYTF. The CDR3 nucleotides read TGTGCCAGCAGCGTTCCCCGGGACAGGGGTTATGGCTACACCTTC. The chain uses TRBV9 and TRBJ1-2; 10 bases are a match to TRBD1. Germline CDR1 reads SGDLS; CDR2 reads YYNGEE. The junction had 6 bases not matched to a gene; V was cut back by 2 bases and J by 5 bases. The CDR3 runs to 15 residues.